Included here is one T cell receptor (beta chain) sequence, with context. This sample stems from a study of T cell responses to AZD1222 COVID-19 vaccine. The V segment lost 1 base and the J segment 5 bases; nucleotides outside the gene matches: 12. This CDR3 contains 17 residues. CDR1 is SGHAT, CDR2 FQNNGV, per germline. TCRdb keeps only in-frame clones here, not all; method: immunoSEQ multiplex PCR. The data show roughly 140,000 clones, 85% to 90% seen once. Sequences were derived from peripheral blood, sampled 28 days after the second AZD1222 dose. V is TRBV11-2 and J is TRBJ2-3; 7 positions agree with TRBD2. This clonotype originated in an adult who received the AZD1222 COVID-19 vaccine. CDR3 bases: TGTGCCAGCAGCTTAGCTCCTAGCGGCGTTCGGGGAGATACGCAGTATTTT. Translated, it gives CASSLAPSGVRGDTQYF.